One sample yielded the 11 T cell receptor beta chains listed below, sequenced in a study of shared T cell receptors in the human thymus (dated by TCRdb to about 2021). Library prep was done by the immunoSEQ multiplex PCR assay. TCRdb provides this immuneACCESS table in a form limited to in-frame rearrangements. Some clones are lacking; in checked studies, under half of them reflect an unresolved V gene, and why the rest are absent is not known. The sample table records under 450,000 clones; around 93% of these occur just once. The ten largest clones add up to around 0.019% of the sample. Sequencing used thymocytes. Receptors were obtained from a human donor.

The V gene is TRBV5-4, the J gene TRBJ2-7, with 10 nucleotides matching TRBD1. With 6 bases clipped from V and 5 bases from J, the junction kept 8 bases outside the gene matches. The CDR3 is 14 amino acids. The V gene's germline CDR1 is SGHNT and CDR2 YYREEE (reference sequence). Here the CDR3 reads CASTAGQGIHEQYF. The CDR3, as DNA: TGTGCCAGCACGGCGGGACAGGGGATCCACGAGCAGTACTTC.

V gene TRBV29-1 combines with J gene TRBJ1-1, with D hard to call. Germline V gene lookup returns CDR1 SQVTM and CDR2 ANQGSEA. The CDR3 length is 12 residues. Trimming took 5 bases from V and 10 from J, leaving 17 bases between them. CDR3 in amino acids: CSVPGHGGVAFF. CDR3 nucleotides: TGCAGCGTTCCTGGGCATGGCGGGGTAGCTTTCTTT.

V usage is TRBV7-9 and J usage is TRBJ2-7; no firm D call. The germline CDR1 and CDR2 sequences are SEHNR and FQNEAQ (reference sequence). The CDR3 sequence is 11 residues long. The V and J ends lost 2 bases and 5 bases respectively, with 4 bases between them. For the CDR3, the DNA is TGTGCCAGCAGCTTATACGACGAGCAGTACTTC. Translating gives CASSLYDEQYF.

This chain uses TRBV9 with TRBJ2-1; a weak D match, TRBD1 (6 bases). Trimming cost V 0 bases and J 8 bases, with 18 bases left between them. Looked up from germline, CDR1 is SGDLS and CDR2 is YYNGEE. This CDR3 is 16 amino acids long. In DNA, the CDR3 is TGTGCCAGCAGCGTAGGTCCCCGGGGCCGGACAGATGAGCAGTTCTTC. This sequence encodes CASSVGPRGRTDEQFF.

The chain couples TRBV11-2 to TRBJ2-7; D possibly matches TRBD1 or TRBD2 (5 bases each). V gave up 5 bases and J gave up 4 bases, with 24 bases separating them. The CDR3 totals 17 residues. From germline, CDR1 is SGHAT and CDR2 FQNNGV. The CDR3 sequence: CASSPSPPVEGSYEQYF. The DNA for the CDR3 is TGTGCCAGCAGCCCTAGCCCCCCGGTTGAGGGGTCTTACGAGCAGTACTTC.

This chain links TRBV18 with TRBJ2-2; D is uncertain. CDR1 and CDR2 from the germline V gene are KGHSH and LQKENI. Trimming left V 1 base short and J 8 bases short, with 17 bases between. The CDR3 is 16 amino acids. The CDR3 region has the DNA TGTGCCAGCTCACCACGGGTTAACGGAAGGTCTGGGGAGCTGTTTTTT. Its protein product is CASSPRVNGRSGELFF.

The CDR3 here is CASSPTPNSSYEQYF. In nucleotides, the CDR3 is TGTGCCAGCTCACCGACCCCCAATAGCTCCTACGAGCAGTACTTC. The chain uses TRBV18 and TRBJ2-7; D gene unclear. This CDR3 has 15 amino acids. Germline V gene data show CDR1 as KGHSH and CDR2 as LQKENI. V shed 3 bases and J shed 0 bases, with 12 bases lying between them.

The gene calls are TRBV9 and TRBJ2-3; D perhaps matches TRBD2 (5 bases). Germline assignment: CDR1 SGDLS and CDR2 YYNGEE. V was pared by 5 bases and J by 4 bases, with 14 bases between. The CDR3 runs to 14 residues. CDR3 DNA: TGTGCCAGCAGGCCCCGGGGTGGGGCAGATACGCAGTATTTT. This sequence encodes CASRPRGGADTQYF. Full variable domain (missing parts from reference TRBV9 and TRBJ2-3): DSGVTQTPKHLITATGQRVTLRCSPRSGDLSVYWYQQSLDQGLQFLIQYYNGEERAKGNILERFSAQQFPDLHSELNLSSLELGDSALYFCASRPRGGADTQYFGPGTRLTVL.

The chain uses TRBV10-3 and TRBJ1-5, with D maybe TRBD1 (5 bases). CDR1 and CDR2 from the germline V gene are ENHRY and SYGVKD. V was clipped by 0 bases and J by 2 bases, with 11 bases between them. The CDR3 contains 16 residues. CDR3 in DNA: TGTGCCATCAGTGAGTCCGAGGGGTACGGCAATCAGCCCCAGCATTTT. This encodes CAISESEGYGNQPQHF.

This clone was observed once. This chain uses TRBV15 with TRBJ2-7; 12 bases are a match to TRBD1. The CDR3 is 17 amino acids. The trim removed 1 base at V and 7 bases at J, leaving 11 bases unmatched. Germline assignment: CDR1 LNHNV and CDR2 YYDKDF (reference sequence). The CDR3 protein is CATSRAHSGQGASEQYF. The CDR3 nucleotides are TGTGCCACCAGCAGAGCCCACTCGGGACAGGGGGCTAGTGAGCAGTACTTC. The whole variable domain, filled in from reference TRBV15 and TRBJ2-7, reads DAMVIQNPRYQVTQFGKPVTLSCSQTLNHNVMYWYQQKSSQAPKLLFHYYDKDFNNEADTPDNFQSRRPNTSFCFLDIRSPGLGDTAMYLCATSRAHSGQGASEQYFGPGTRLTVT.

The rearrangement joins TRBV27 to TRBJ2-1, with 9 bases matching TRBD2. The V gene's germline CDR1 is MNHEY and CDR2 SMNVEV (reference sequence). The CDR3 has 15 amino acids. Trimming at V came to 3 bases and at J to 8 bases, leaving 8 bases not matched to a gene. The CDR3 spells CASSFTAGGPDEQFF. CDR3 sequence (DNA): TGTGCCAGCAGTTTCACGGCGGGAGGGCCGGATGAGCAGTTCTTC.